Each of the 26 T cell receptor beta chains below was sequenced from the same sample in a study of T cells in Graves' hyperthyroidism and ophthalmopathy. RNA transcripts gave rise to amplified TCR beta CDR3 regions. Primed by the HTBI set, a first-round RT-PCR was run on the TCR CDR3. TCRdb recomputed calls from the multiplex PCR reads with MiXCR, one row per CDR3 protein. In the table there are roughly 300,000 distinct CDR3 sequences, around 23% of which are singletons. Sequenced sample: blood. The source of these receptors is a woman in her fifties or sixties with Graves' hyperthyroidism.

This clonotype was recorded many times. This sequence joins TRBV28 and TRBJ1-1; D might be TRBD1 (5 bases). Per germline, CDR1 MDHEN and CDR2 SYDVKM. The CDR3 consists of 11 residues. The DNA of the CDR3 is TGTGCTTCCCAGGGACGTATTGAAGCTTTCTTT. This codes for CASQGRIEAFF.

The chain links TRBV5-1 to TRBJ2-1; TRBD2 might be the D (5 bases). Germline V gives CDR1 SGHRS, CDR2 YFSETQ. This CDR3 is 15 amino acids long. The V end lost 5 bases, the J end lost 0 bases, and 12 bases lay between the germline ends. The CDR3 here is CASRRLPSSYNEQFF. The DNA of the CDR3 is TGCGCCAGCAGACGACTACCCAGCTCCTACAATGAGCAGTTCTTC.

The chain employs TRBV2 and TRBJ2-5; 7 nucleotides agree with TRBD1. The J segment lost 2 bases and the V segment lost 7 bases, leaving 7 bases of the junction unmatched. The length of the CDR3 is 14 residues. Germline CDR1 and CDR2: SNHLY and FYNNEI. CDR3 nucleotides: TGTGCCAGCACCCGGACAGGAGCACAAGAGACCCAGTACTTC. Protein sequence: CASTRTGAQETQYF.

This clonotype showed up many times. The chain is built from TRBV11-1 and TRBJ2-1, with 9 bases that match TRBD2. Germline CDR1 SGHAT, CDR2 FQDESV (reference sequence). V trimming: 1 base; J trimming: 8 bases; junction bases outside the gene matches: 15. The CDR3 is made up of 18 amino acids. CDR3 amino acids: CASSLDGLVLRGGHEQFF. CDR3 coding DNA: TGTGCCAGCAGCTTAGATGGGCTTGTCTTGCGGGGGGGCCATGAGCAGTTCTTC.

CDR3 in amino acids: CASSLERTSQDNEQFF. The CDR3, as DNA: TGTGCCAGCAGCTTAGAGCGGACTTCGCAAGACAATGAGCAGTTCTTC. The genes are TRBV7-9 and TRBJ2-1, with D maybe TRBD2 (5 bases). The V gene's germline CDR1 is SEHNR and CDR2 FQNEAQ (reference sequence). This CDR3 is 16 amino acids long. Trimming left V 1 base short and J 5 bases short, with 15 bases between.

Here the CDR3 reads CASSEEVTRYNEQFF. CDR3 sequence (DNA): TGCGCCAGCAGCGAAGAGGTCACCCGATACAATGAGCAGTTCTTC. The V call is TRBV5-1, the J call TRBJ2-1; D not certain. V shed 4 bases and J shed 4 bases, with 15 bases lying between them. Germline V CDR1 and CDR2: SGHRS, YFSETQ. The CDR3 loop spans 15 amino acids.

The rearrangement links TRBV11-1 to TRBJ1-1; possible D gene TRBD1, 5 bases. The V gene's germline CDR1 is SGHAT and CDR2 FQDESV (reference sequence). Trimming cost V 2 bases and J 1 base, with 14 bases left between them. This CDR3 comprises 16 residues. As DNA, the CDR3 is TGTGCCAGCAGCTTAAGGGCAGGGCAAGGGAACACTGAAGCTTTCTTT. Its protein is CASSLRAGQGNTEAFF.

This clonotype was seen a handful of times. The chain is built from TRBV12-3 or TRBV12-4 and TRBJ2-7; the D call may be TRBD1 or TRBD2 (6 bases each). The V and J ends lost 5 bases and 3 bases respectively, with 14 bases between them. The CDR3 runs to 14 residues. Written as DNA, the CDR3 is TGTGCCAGCAGTCGGGGAGGACAGTACTACGAGCAGTACTTC. Its translation: CASSRGGQYYEQYF.

This clonotype was seen many times. The chain uses TRBV15 and TRBJ2-4; 7 nucleotides match TRBD2. V was clipped by 0 bases and J by 5 bases; unmatched bases: 1. CDR1 is LNHNV, CDR2 YYDKDF, per germline (reference sequence). The CDR3 runs 14 residues. CDR3 residues: CATSRDLAENIQYF. CDR3 coding DNA: TGTGCCACCAGCAGAGATCTAGCGGAAAACATTCAGTACTTC.

This clonotype was seen at least ten times. The chain combines TRBV12-3 or TRBV12-4 with TRBJ2-1; 7 nucleotides align to TRBD2. The CDR3 covers 16 residues. The V and J ends lost 4 bases and 5 bases, in that order; junction bases with no gene match: 11. CDR3 DNA sequence: TGTGCCAGCAGTTCCCGCGCAGCGGGACCCGACAATGAGCAGTTCTTC. It encodes CASSSRAAGPDNEQFF.

This clonotype occurred many times. The rearrangement uses TRBV4-1 and TRBJ2-3; 8 bases align to TRBD2. Germline V gene sequence: CDR1 MGHRA, CDR2 YSYEKL. This CDR3 has 15 residues. The junction had 8 bases not matched to a gene; V was cut back by 4 bases and J by 5 bases. The CDR3 sequence: CASSPAGTSRDTQYF. Written as DNA, the CDR3 is TGCGCCAGCAGCCCTGCCGGGACTAGTCGAGATACGCAGTATTTT.

This clonotype was recorded many times. CDR3 coding DNA: TGTGCCAGCAGCACGGACAGGGTCTCCTACGAGCAGTACTTC. This codes for CASSTDRVSYEQYF. V and J are TRBV7-2 and TRBJ2-7, with TRBD1 identical over 8 bases. The CDR3 spans 14 residues. Trimming removed 5 bases from V and 0 bases from J; junction bases left unmatched: 3. Germline-derived CDR1 and CDR2 are SGHTA and FQGNSA.

As to this clonotype: With a much larger clone just one base away, this may be a read error. This chain uses TRBV27 with TRBJ2-3, with TRBD2 as a possible D gene (6 bases). The CDR3 runs to 16 residues. Germline CDR1 is MNHEY and CDR2 is SMNVEV (reference sequence). V lost 5 bases and J lost 0, with 15 bases in between. The CDR3 loop is CASSQSSEGSTDTQYF. The CDR3 DNA sequence: TGTGCCAGCAGTCAATCTAGCGAGGGGAGCACAGATACGCAGTATTTT.

This clonotype was seen at least ten times. J is TRBJ1-5 and V is TRBV6-1; TRBD1 is a possible D gene (5 bases). With 10 bases removed from V and 4 bases from J, the gap between germline ends came to 20 bases. The germline V gene has CDR1 MNHNS and CDR2 SASEGT. The CDR3 has 15 amino acids. As DNA, the CDR3 is TGTGCCACCCGTTTCGCCAGGGAAGCAAATCAGCCCCAGCATTTT. This encodes CATRFAREANQPQHF.

This clonotype was seen many times. The chain joins TRBV28 to TRBJ1-1; D unresolved. The CDR3 sequence is 17 residues long. Germline V gives CDR1 MDHEN, CDR2 SYDVKM. Trimming shortened V by 3 bases and J by 1 base, and 18 bases separated the two germline ends. The CDR3 here is CASSFSPWEGKNTEAFF. The CDR3 coding sequence is TGTGCCAGCAGTTTTTCGCCATGGGAGGGAAAGAACACTGAAGCTTTCTTT. The whole variable domain, remainder taken from reference TRBV28 and TRBJ1-1, is DVKVTQSSRYLVKRTGEKVFLECVQDMDHENMFWYRQDPGLGLRLIYFSYDVKMKEKGDIPEGYSVSREKKERFSLILESASTNQTSMYLCASSFSPWEGKNTEAFFGQGTRLTVV.

This clonotype was counted many times. This chain links TRBV14 with TRBJ2-7; 8 bases map to TRBD1. The CDR3 has 14 amino acids. Germline CDR1 reads SGHDN; CDR2 reads FVKESK. Trimming at V came to 4 bases and at J to 4 bases, leaving 6 bases not matched to a gene. DNA for the CDR3: TGTGCCAGCAGCCGTGGGACAGGTTCGTACGAGCAGTACTTC. Amino acids: CASSRGTGSYEQYF.

This clonotype occurred many times. The rearrangement links TRBV6-1 to TRBJ1-1, with D unresolved. The V end lost 10 bases, the J end lost 0 bases, and 12 bases lay between the germline ends. Per the germline V gene, CDR1 is MNHNS and CDR2 is SASEGT. This CDR3 contains 13 residues. CDR3 DNA sequence: TGTGCCACAGAGAGGGTGCTGAACACTGAAGCTTTCTTT. Protein sequence: CATERVLNTEAFF.

CDR3 region: CAISGDYDANEQFF. The CDR3 bases are TGTGCCATCAGTGGGGATTACGATGCAAATGAGCAGTTCTTC. The rearrangement joins TRBV10-3 to TRBJ2-1; D ambiguous. The CDR3 spans 14 residues. V was cut by 4 bases and J by 7 bases, with 14 bases left in between. The V gene's germline CDR1 is ENHRY and CDR2 SYGVKD.

This clonotype has just a few counts. The chain employs TRBV28 and TRBJ2-1; weak D call: TRBD2 (6 bases). This CDR3 has 14 residues. The germline gives CDR1 MDHEN, CDR2 SYDVKM. V lost 8 bases and J lost 4, with 15 bases in between. The CDR3 protein is CASGGTEAYNEQFF. In nucleotides, the CDR3 is TGTGCCAGCGGAGGGACGGAGGCATACAATGAGCAGTTCTTC.

This sequence joins TRBV19 and TRBJ2-1; unclear D gene. The germline V gene encodes CDR1 LNHDA and CDR2 SQIVND (reference sequence). The CDR3 spans 12 residues. The V gene lost 6 bases and the J gene lost 8 bases, with 11 bases spanning the gap. The CDR3 region has the DNA TGTGCCAGTAGAGGACCCTGGCATGAGCAGTTCTTC. Its protein product is CASRGPWHEQFF.

There are a few counts of this clonotype. The DNA of the CDR3 is TGTGCCAGCAGCCAAGGGGGAGGGAACTATGGCTACACCTTC. The encoded protein is CASSQGGGNYGYTF. The chain is built from TRBV4-2 and TRBJ1-2; D gene uncertain. V lost 1 base and J 2 bases, leaving 8 bases between the germline ends. Germline-derived CDR1 and CDR2 are LGHNA and YNFKEQ. The CDR3 sequence is 14 residues long.

This clonotype has a count of ten or more. The chain is built from TRBV25-1 and TRBJ1-1, with TRBD1 as a possible D gene (5 bases). The germline V gene has CDR1 MGHDK and CDR2 SYGVNS. V was clipped by 4 bases and J by 8 bases, with 17 bases between them. The CDR3 has 14 residues. As DNA, the CDR3 is TGTGCCAGCAGTGGGGGTGGGGGTCGCTCGGAAGCTTTCTTT. Encoded protein: CASSGGGGRSEAFF. The full variable domain, with the rest looked up from reference TRBV25-1 and TRBJ1-1, is EADIYQTPRYLVIGTGKKITLECSQTMGHDKMYWYQQDPGMELHLIHYSYGVNSTEKGDLSSESTVSRIRTEHFPLTLESARPSHTSQYLCASSGGGGRSEAFFGQGTRLTVV.

This chain joins TRBV11-2 and TRBJ2-7, with TRBD2 matching over 11 bases. This CDR3 region has 17 residues. V was clipped by 2 bases and J by 6 bases; unmatched bases: 12. Germline V gives CDR1 SGHAT, CDR2 FQNNGV. Here the CDR3 DNA reads TGTGCCAGCAGCTTACATCCTACTAGCGGGAGCGGGCGCGAGCAGTACTTC. The encoded protein is CASSLHPTSGSGREQYF. Looking up the rest from reference TRBV11-2 and TRBJ2-7 gives the full variable domain: EAGVAQSPRYKIIEKRQSVAFWCNPISGHATLYWYQQILGQGPKLLIQFQNNGVVDDSQLPKDRFSAERLKGVDSTLKIQPAKLEDSAVYLCASSLHPTSGSGREQYFGPGTRLTVT.

This clonotype was counted ten times or more. The chain links TRBV11-2 to TRBJ2-2, with D perhaps assigned TRBD1 or TRBD2 (5 bases each). Germline V gene data show CDR1 as SGHAT and CDR2 as FQNNGV. V gave up 6 bases and J gave up 0 bases, with 11 bases separating them. This CDR3 region has 15 residues. The CDR3 nucleotides read TGTGCCAGCAGGCCGAGGGGAACGAACACCGGGGAGCTGTTTTTT. Translating it yields CASRPRGTNTGELFF.

In its sample, this clonotype was seen many times. One end of the junction varies from germline; a read error may be responsible. The rearrangement uses TRBV30 and TRBJ1-5; maybe TRBD1 (5 bases). The CDR3 extends over 15 amino acids. Germline loops: CDR1 GTSNPN, CDR2 SVGIG (reference sequence). The CDR3 protein is CACSDIGTHGQPQHF. DNA for the CDR3: TGTGCCTGTAGTGACATCGGGACTCACGGCCAGCCCCAGCATTTT.

The J gene is TRBJ2-7, the V gene TRBV6-4, with D perhaps given as TRBD1 or TRBD2 (7 bases each). This CDR3 has 14 residues. From germline, CDR1 is MRHNA and CDR2 SNTAGT. Deletions cut 3 bases from V and 6 bases from J, with 15 bases between. Written as DNA, the CDR3 is TGTGCCAGCAGTGAACAGGGGAGGGATTCCGAGCAGTACTTC. Amino acids: CASSEQGRDSEQYF.